Given below is one T cell receptor beta chain in context. This sample is drawn from a study of PD-L1 blockade in urothelial cancer. Study overall: Investigators checked blood 3 weeks (second dose) and 6 weeks after treatment start.

Sequencing was performed with immunoSEQ multiplex PCR; in TCRdb, only in-frame clones are kept and a portion is missing. The data contain about 38,000 clones, around 89% of them singletons. The CDR3 spans 12 residues. The V end was cut by 6 bases, the J end by 5 bases, with 5 bases between. CDR1 SNHLY and CDR2 FYNNEI come from the germline V gene. Here the sequenced sample was PBMCs, taken around atezolizumab (anti-PD-L1) treatment. J is TRBJ1-6 and V is TRBV2; unclear D gene. This TCR was recovered from a man between 60 and 70 years old with urothelial cancer. CDR3 amino acids: CASRADNSPLHF. CDR3 bases: TGTGCCAGCAGGGCTGATAATTCACCCCTCCACTTT.